The 18 T cell receptor beta chains in this list originate from one sample, sequenced in a study of T cell clones after liver transplantation. Sequenced by immunoSEQ multiplex PCR; TCRdb stores in-frame clones only, minus some. The repertoire consists of 80,000 or so clones, with roughly 80% occurring once and the leading ten covering roughly 0.44%. This sample comprised CD4+ T cells from blood, obtained 45 to 46 months after liver transplant. The source is a human patient who received a liver transplant. The T cells may partly be graft donor cells.

The chain recombines TRBV6-1 with TRBJ2-1; unclear D gene. The CDR3 runs 12 residues. Trimming removed 6 bases at V and 9 bases at J, with 12 bases between. Per germline, CDR1 MNHNS and CDR2 SASEGT. The CDR3: CASSPERVEQFF. CDR3 sequence (DNA): TGTGCCAGCAGCCCAGAACGGGTTGAGCAGTTCTTC.

The CDR3 sequence: CASSLPPSTGEGKTQYF. The DNA of the CDR3 is TGTGCCAGCAGTTTACCCCCTTCTACAGGGGAGGGAAAGACCCAGTACTTC. This chain uses TRBV28 with TRBJ2-5; possibly TRBD1 or TRBD2 for D (7 bases each). The germline V gene encodes CDR1 MDHEN and CDR2 SYDVKM. V gave up 2 bases and J gave up 6 bases, with 22 bases separating them. The CDR3 is made up of 17 amino acids.

The chain joins TRBV6-6 to TRBJ2-5; 9 nucleotides line up with TRBD1. In germline, CDR1 is MNHNY, CDR2 SVGAGI (reference sequence). CDR3 length: 13 residues. Trimming at V came to 10 bases and at J to 5 bases, leaving 8 bases not matched to a gene. The CDR3 DNA reads as TGTGCCATTCCGGGACAGGGTTATGAGACCCAGTACTTC. This sequence encodes CAIPGQGYETQYF.

This chain joins TRBV7-2 and TRBJ1-5, with D maybe TRBD1 (5 bases). Trimming removed 2 bases at V and 8 bases at J, with 16 bases between. This CDR3 spans 15 amino acids. In germline, CDR1 is SGHTA, CDR2 FQGNSA. This CDR3 reads CASSLMSGRGEPQHF. In DNA, the CDR3 is TGTGCCAGCAGCTTAATGTCGGGTAGGGGAGAGCCCCAGCATTTT.

Only one count was recorded for this clone. J is TRBJ1-4 and V is TRBV28, with D possibly matching TRBD1 (5 bases). CDR1 and CDR2 (germline): MDHEN, SYDVKM. The CDR3 runs 12 residues. V gave up 6 bases and J gave up 8 bases, with 10 bases separating them. The DNA of the CDR3 is TGTGCCAGCAGGGCTGGGGGAGAAAAACTGTTTTTT. Amino acids: CASRAGGEKLFF.

This clone came up once. The chain has TRBV5-1 and TRBJ2-1; no definite D call. Germline loops: CDR1 SGHRS, CDR2 YFSETQ. The ends were cut back, 4 bases at V and 6 bases at J, with 14 bases in the middle. This CDR3 is 14 amino acids long. CDR3 bases: TGCGCCAGCAGCATAGACTCTAGGGTCAATGAGCAGTTCTTC. Translation: CASSIDSRVNEQFF.

This clone was detected once. The chain is built from TRBV9 and TRBJ2-3, with D unresolved. V was cut by 4 bases and J by 0 bases, with 15 bases left in between. The CDR3 has 16 amino acids. Germline-derived CDR1 and CDR2 are SGDLS and YYNGEE. As DNA, the CDR3 is TGTGCCAGCAGCCCCCGACCAGCGTCCAGCACAGATACGCAGTATTTT. Translation: CASSPRPASSTDTQYF.

The chain links TRBV28 to TRBJ1-2; 7 bases are shared with TRBD1. With V trimmed by 2 bases and J by 2 bases, 5 bases remained unmatched. Germline V lookup: CDR1 MDHEN, CDR2 SYDVKM. The CDR3 has 15 residues. The DNA of the CDR3 is TGTGCCAGCAGTTTAAGGGCAGGGGGGAACTATGGCTACACCTTC. This translates into CASSLRAGGNYGYTF.

The chain carries TRBV7-3 and TRBJ2-7, with D maybe TRBD1 (5 bases). Germline CDR1 is SGHTA and CDR2 is FQGTGA. V was trimmed by 3 bases and J by 7 bases, leaving 22 bases between them. CDR3 length: 16 residues. CDR3 sequence reads: CASSLLQGLNLGEQYF. The CDR3 bases are TGTGCCAGCAGCTTGTTGCAGGGTCTTAATCTGGGGGAGCAGTACTTC.

The CDR3 loop reads CASSLGLAGVDTQYF. The CDR3 nucleotides are TGTGCCAGCAGCCTGGGACTAGCGGGAGTCGATACGCAGTATTTT. This chain joins TRBV7-9 and TRBJ2-3; 14 nucleotides match TRBD2. CDR1 SEHNR and CDR2 FQNEAQ come from the germline V gene (reference sequence). Germline trimming cut 5 bases from V and 6 bases from J; bases unmatched to any gene: 4. The CDR3 contains 15 residues.

In this sample, this clone turned up a few times. The CDR3 protein is CASSKGDRKYSYEQYF. CDR3 DNA sequence: TGTGCCAGCTCGAAGGGGGACAGGAAATACTCCTACGAGCAGTACTTC. This rearrangement joins TRBV5-4 to TRBJ2-7, with 8 bases that match TRBD1. This CDR3 has 16 amino acids. The germline gives CDR1 SGHNT, CDR2 YYREEE (reference sequence). Trimming took 7 bases from V and 0 from J; bases not matched to a gene: 12.

About this clone itself: This sample includes further DNA sequences coding for the same CDR3. The chain couples TRBV5-4 to TRBJ2-2; D assignment may be TRBD1 or TRBD2 (6 bases each). The CDR3 runs 16 residues. V lost 2 bases and J lost 3, with 14 bases in between. Germline values: CDR1 SGHNT, CDR2 YYREEE (reference sequence). DNA for the CDR3: TGTGCCAGCAGCTTAGGTGGGGGGCAGGACACCGGGGAGCTGTTTTTT. This codes for CASSLGGGQDTGELFF.

V is TRBV7-3 and J is TRBJ1-1; TRBD1 matches at 8 bases. The CDR3 extends over 15 amino acids. With V trimmed by 5 bases and J by 1 base, 6 bases remained unmatched. Germline CDR1 and CDR2: SGHTA and FQGTGA. This CDR3 reads CASSLQGDENTEAFF. DNA for the CDR3: TGTGCCAGCAGCCTACAGGGGGACGAGAACACTGAAGCTTTCTTT.

The chain recombines TRBV19 with TRBJ2-1, with 7 nucleotides matching TRBD1. Germline loops: CDR1 LNHDA, CDR2 SQIVND (reference sequence). V was pared by 3 bases and J by 4 bases, with 6 bases of the junction left unmatched. The CDR3 loop spans 15 amino acids. CDR3 protein: CASSIGQGVYNEQFF. The CDR3 DNA reads TGTGCCAGTAGTATTGGGCAGGGGGTTTACAATGAGCAGTTCTTC.

In nucleotides, the CDR3 is TGCGCCAGCAGCCCGAGCTTAAGGGACACTGAAGCTTTCTTT. Translated: CASSPSLRDTEAFF. V usage is TRBV5-1 and J usage is TRBJ1-1; no reliable D call. Deletions cut 4 bases from V and 3 bases from J, with 13 bases between. CDR1 is SGHRS and CDR2 is YFSETQ in the germline V gene. The CDR3 totals 14 residues.

This chain connects TRBV5-1 to TRBJ2-1, with 7 bases identical to TRBD2. Trimming at V came to 1 base and at J to 0 bases, leaving 4 bases not matched to a gene. Germline CDR1 and CDR2: SGHRS and YFSETQ. The CDR3 is made up of 16 amino acids. CDR3 region: CASSLTSVYSYNEQFF. The CDR3 nucleotides read TGCGCCAGCAGCTTGACTAGCGTCTACTCCTACAATGAGCAGTTCTTC.

The V and J genes are TRBV2 and TRBJ2-7, with D possibly TRBD1 on 6 matching bases. From germline, CDR1 is SNHLY and CDR2 FYNNEI. Trimming left V 7 bases short and J 2 bases short, with 12 bases between. This CDR3 is 13 amino acids long. The CDR3 DNA sequence: TGTGCCAGCACCAGGACAGAGGCCTACGAGCAGTACTTC. Amino acids: CASTRTEAYEQYF.

V and J are TRBV5-1 and TRBJ1-4; D not resolved. Per germline, CDR1 SGHRS and CDR2 YFSETQ. Trimming shortened V by 3 bases and J by 0 bases, and 18 bases separated the two germline ends. The CDR3 contains 18 residues. DNA for the CDR3: TGCGCCAGCAGCTCCCTTCCCTGGACCGTTGCAACTAATGAAAAACTGTTTTTT. This gives the protein CASSSLPWTVATNEKLFF.